A selection of T cell receptor beta chains follows, all from one sample in a study of shared clonotypes between healthy human individuals. Produced via immunoSEQ multiplex PCR; TCRdb's table is partial and in-frame only. Of roughly 530,000 clones in the sample, almost 97% were seen once. Input material: naive CD4+ T cells sorted from blood. All receptors derive from a woman in her 30s in good health. CDR3s include the opening cysteine and the closing phenylalanine or tryptophan. The D gene is left open where the match is weak. Where a row states a size, it is once, few, many or the class of an expanded clone; other rows omit it.

j_gene | abundance | d_gene | v_gene | CDR3aa | CDR3nt
TRBJ2-2 | NA | TRBD1 | TRBV7-3 | CASSLSPDREDSGELFF | TGTGCCAGCAGCTTAAGTCCCGACAGGGAAGACTCCGGGGAGCTGTTTTTT
TRBJ2-5 | NA | TRBD1 | TRBV11-2 | CASSRIDRGQETQYF | TGTGCCAGCAGCCGTATCGACAGGGGCCAAGAGACCCAGTACTTC
TRBJ1-2 | NA | NA | TRBV6-5 | CASSNRVHYGYTF | TGTGCCAGCAGCAACAGGGTGCACTATGGCTACACCTTC
TRBJ2-7 | NA | NA | TRBV11-2 | CASSALLGELYEQYF | TGTGCCAGCAGCGCTCTCTTAGGTGAACTCTACGAGCAGTACTTC
TRBJ2-7 | NA | NA | TRBV6-1 | CATGRSHEQYF | TGTGCGACCGGGCGGTCACACGAGCAGTACTTC
TRBJ2-1 | NA | NA | TRBV28 | CASSPIGGDGTYNEQFF | TGTGCCAGCAGTCCGATTGGAGGAGACGGAACCTACAATGAGCAGTTCTTC
TRBJ2-2 | NA | NA | TRBV10-1 | CASSGSLGGGELFF | TGCGCCAGCAGTGGCTCGTTGGGGGGCGGGGAGCTGTTTTTT
TRBJ2-3 | NA | NA | TRBV7-6 | CASSRLAGDTQYF | TGTGCCAGCAGCCGTCTCGCGGGAGATACGCAGTATTTT
TRBJ2-1 | once | NA | TRBV7-8 | CASSLGGLRNEQFF | TGTGCCAGCAGCTTAGGGGGCCTGCGGAATGAGCAGTTCTTC
TRBJ1-5 | NA | NA | TRBV19 | CASSIGGSQPQHF | TGTGCCAGTAGTATAGGGGGGAGTCAGCCCCAGCATTTT
TRBJ2-7 | NA | NA | TRBV27 | CASSPQYSYEQYF | TGTGCCAGCAGTCCCCAGTACTCCTACGAGCAGTACTTC
TRBJ2-7 | NA | NA | TRBV25-1 | CASSEGGFYEQYF | TGTGCCAGCAGTGAAGGAGGGTTCTACGAGCAGTACTTC
TRBJ2-1 | NA | NA | TRBV5-8 | CASSSDRTDEQFF | TGTGCCAGCAGCTCAGACAGGACCGATGAGCAGTTCTTC
TRBJ2-7 | NA | TRBD1 | TRBV6-1 | CASGRPGQGAGEQYF | TGTGCCAGCGGAAGACCGGGACAGGGGGCCGGGGAGCAGTACTTC
TRBJ2-3 | NA | TRBD2 | TRBV6-6 | CASSQTSGTDTQYF | TGTGCCAGCAGCCAGACTAGCGGCACAGATACGCAGTATTTT
TRBJ1-5 | NA | TRBD1 | TRBV19 | CASSIGRGPSNQPQHF | TGTGCCAGTAGTATAGGTAGGGGGCCGAGCAATCAGCCCCAGCATTTT
TRBJ2-6 | NA | TRBD1 | TRBV5-1 | CASSSLEDRGVLGANVLTF | TGCGCCAGCAGCAGTTTGGAGGACAGGGGGGTGTTAGGGGCCAACGTCCTGACTTTC
TRBJ2-1 | NA | NA | TRBV5-8 | CASSLGLALFANEQFF | TGTGCCAGCAGCTTGGGACTGGCTCTTTTCGCCAATGAGCAGTTCTTC
TRBJ2-1 | NA | NA | TRBV28 | CASDGSSYNEQFF | TGTGCCAGTGACGGTAGCTCCTACAATGAGCAGTTCTTC
TRBJ2-6 | NA | NA | TRBV7-6 | CASSILGANVLTF | TGTGCCAGCAGCATCTTAGGGGCCAACGTCCTGACTTTC
TRBJ2-7 | NA | NA | TRBV27 | CASRTPGLYYEQYF | TGTGCCAGCAGAACTCCGGGACTCTACTACGAGCAGTACTTC
TRBJ1-5 | NA | NA | TRBV27 | CASSFDYSNQPQHF | TGTGCCAGCAGTTTTGATTATAGCAATCAGCCCCAGCATTTT
TRBJ1-1 | NA | TRBD1 | TRBV6-5 | CASSYGQGNTEAFF | TGTGCCAGCAGCTACGGACAGGGAAACACTGAAGCTTTCTTT
TRBJ1-1 | NA | NA | TRBV11-3 | CASSRGSGNAFF | TGTGCCAGCAGCAGGGGTTCGGGTAATGCTTTCTTT
TRBJ1-4 | few | NA | TRBV18 | CASSPNNEKLFF | TGTGCCAGCTCACCGAATAATGAAAAACTGTTTTTT
TRBJ1-5 | NA | NA | TRBV5-6 | CASSRGAQPQHF | TGTGCCAGCAGCAGGGGTGCTCAGCCCCAGCATTTT
TRBJ2-7 | NA | NA | TRBV18 | CASSPQEGFYEQYF | TGTGCCAGCTCACCCCAGGAGGGCTTCTACGAGCAGTACTTC
TRBJ2-1 | NA | TRBD2 | TRBV2 | CASKESGTISKQFF | TGTGCCAGCAAGGAATCCGGGACTATAAGTAAGCAGTTCTTC
TRBJ2-7 | NA | TRBD2 | TRBV29-1 | CSVGLAGGSPYEQYF | TGCAGCGTGGGACTAGCGGGAGGGTCGCCCTACGAGCAGTACTTC
TRBJ1-2 | NA | NA | TRBV28 | CASSLGGNYGYTF | TGTGCCAGCAGTTTGGGAGGCAACTATGGCTACACCTTC
TRBJ2-3 | NA | TRBD1 | TRBV19 | CATRDRGIDTQYF | TGTGCCACAAGGGACAGGGGGATAGATACGCAGTATTTT
TRBJ1-1 | NA | TRBD1 | TRBV7-6 | CASSKTGPGEAFF | TGTGCCAGCAGCAAGACAGGGCCGGGAGAAGCTTTCTTT
TRBJ2-1 | NA | NA | TRBV5-1 | CASSSTGGEGVYNEQFF | TGCGCCAGCAGCTCAACGGGGGGCGAGGGGGTTTACAATGAGCAGTTCTTC
TRBJ2-3 | NA | TRBD1 | TRBV5-1 | CASSLQGITDTQYF | TGCGCCAGCAGCTTACAGGGGATCACAGATACGCAGTATTTT
TRBJ2-7 | once | TRBD1 | TRBV6-5 | CASSTGTAIYEQYF | TGTGCCAGCAGTACCGGGACAGCTATCTACGAGCAGTACTTC
TRBJ2-1 | NA | NA | TRBV9 | CASSVAGVLGNEQFF | TGTGCCAGCAGCGTAGCAGGGGTTTTAGGAAATGAGCAGTTCTTC
TRBJ1-1 | NA | TRBD1 | TRBV7-9 | CASSQTGEDTEAFF | TGTGCCAGCAGCCAGACAGGGGAGGACACTGAAGCTTTCTTT
TRBJ1-2 | NA | NA | TRBV28 | CASSLPGYYGYTF | TGTGCCAGCAGTTTGCCGGGATACTATGGCTACACCTTC
TRBJ2-7 | once | NA | TRBV5-1 | CASSLASDPTYEQYF | TGCGCCAGCAGCTTGGCCTCGGACCCAACCTACGAGCAGTACTTC
TRBJ1-2 | NA | NA | TRBV7-2 | CASSPDSGNYGYTF | TGTGCCAGCAGCCCCGATAGTGGTAACTATGGCTACACCTTC
TRBJ2-1 | NA | TRBD1 | TRBV27 | CASSLRQGATNEQFF | TGTGCCAGCAGTTTACGACAGGGGGCAACCAATGAGCAGTTCTTC
TRBJ2-2 | NA | TRBD1 | TRBV2 | CASSEATGQLTGELFF | TGTGCCAGCAGTGAAGCAACGGGACAGTTGACCGGGGAGCTGTTTTTT
TRBJ2-7 | NA | TRBD2 | TRBV5-1 | CASSLVGIAGSEQYF | TGCGCCAGCAGCTTGGTGGGCATAGCGGGAAGCGAGCAGTACTTC
TRBJ1-2 | once | TRBD1 | TRBV4-2 | CASSQVVAGQGGTIGGYTF | TGTGCCAGCAGCCAAGTCGTCGCCGGACAGGGAGGCACTATTGGTGGCTACACCTTC
TRBJ2-7 | NA | NA | TRBV28 | CASSNQGDPYEQYF | TGTGCCAGCAGCAATCAGGGTGATCCCTACGAGCAGTACTTC
TRBJ2-7 | NA | TRBD2 | TRBV2 | CASSEETSGRLQYF | TGTGCCAGCAGTGAAGAGACTAGCGGGAGGTTGCAGTACTTC
TRBJ2-3 | NA | NA | TRBV9 | CASSPRTGITDTQYF | TGTGCCAGCAGCCCCCGCACAGGAATCACAGATACGCAGTATTTT
TRBJ2-7 | NA | NA | TRBV15 | CATSRSGLEQYF | TGTGCCACCAGCAGATCAGGGCTCGAGCAGTACTTC
TRBJ2-3 | NA | TRBD2 | TRBV7-8 | CASSGPALAGKTLTDTQYF | TGTGCCAGCAGCGGGCCGGCACTAGCGGGAAAGACACTCACAGATACGCAGTATTTT
TRBJ1-5 | NA | NA | TRBV9 | CASSTRDTGQPQHF | TGTGCCAGCAGCACAAGGGACACTGGACAGCCCCAGCATTTT
TRBJ1-3 | once | TRBD1 | TRBV18 | CASSAGTGAAGNTIYF | TGTGCCAGCTCAGCCGGGACAGGGGCGGCTGGAAACACCATATATTTT
TRBJ2-1 | NA | TRBD2 | TRBV10-3 | CAISVAGGPGLDEQFF | TGTGCCATCAGTGTTGCGGGAGGGCCGGGGTTGGATGAGCAGTTCTTC
TRBJ1-4 | NA | TRBD1 | TRBV9 | CASSSRTGEKLFF | TGTGCCAGCAGCTCCCGGACAGGCGAAAAACTGTTTTTT
TRBJ2-7 | NA | TRBD2 | TRBV28 | CAISGTSGRWWEQYF | TGTGCCATCTCTGGGACTAGCGGGAGGTGGTGGGAGCAGTACTTC
TRBJ1-5 | once | NA | TRBV18 | CASSPQGWGSDQPQHF | TGTGCCAGCTCGCCTCAAGGTTGGGGTTCCGATCAGCCCCAGCATTTT
TRBJ2-7 | NA | NA | TRBV5-5 | CASSFGGYEQYF | TGTGCCAGCAGCTTCGGGGGCTACGAGCAGTACTTC
TRBJ2-6 | NA | TRBD2 | TRBV18 | CASSQSSGGNGANVLTF | TGTGCCAGCTCACAATCTTCGGGAGGGAATGGGGCCAACGTCCTGACTTTC
TRBJ2-7 | NA | NA | TRBV5-8 | CASSLARRPVLYEQYF | TGTGCCAGCAGTCTGGCGCGGCGCCCGGTCCTATACGAGCAGTACTTC
TRBJ2-5 | NA | TRBD2 | TRBV5-4 | CASSLPGGREETQYF | TGTGCCAGCAGCTTGCCTGGCGGGAGAGAGGAGACCCAGTACTTC
TRBJ1-2 | NA | NA | TRBV5-1 | CASKGAVGGYGYTF | TGCGCCAGCAAGGGAGCGGTTGGGGGTTATGGCTACACCTTC